These T cell receptor beta chains were read from a single sample in a study of T-cell memory formation after mild COVID-19. TCRdb reprocessed the 5' RACE reads via MiXCR and lists one record per CDR3 protein. The sample consists of over 500,000 distinct CDR3 sequences, about 18% of them appearing once. Input material: PBMCs or a T cell subset sorted from them (not recorded which). All receptors derive from an adult woman who had mild COVID-19 (a few samples of this study predate the infection). Cell type and time point are not known. CDR3s include the opening cysteine and the closing phenylalanine or tryptophan.

CDR3aa	v_gene	j_gene
CASSEYQGTPLVNEQFF	TRBV7-9	TRBJ2-1
CASSQAPGQSSQDHTGELFF	TRBV4-1	TRBJ2-2
CASSLSEGYEQYF	TRBV11-2	TRBJ2-7
CASSQEGRGEQYF	TRBV3-1	TRBJ2-7
CASSLMGRDINEQFF	TRBV5-1	TRBJ2-1
CASSLQLRRTGPSGNTIYF	TRBV7-6	TRBJ1-3
CASSPISGTDTQYF	TRBV18	TRBJ2-3
CASSYSDSSGTEAFF	TRBV6-5	TRBJ1-1
CASSYNAADQETQYF	TRBV6-6	TRBJ2-5
CASSQGQGPGYGYTF	TRBV4-3	TRBJ1-2
CSVEGTSSYGYTF	TRBV29-1	TRBJ1-2
CASSDWKTGFQETQYF	TRBV2	TRBJ2-5
CASSLGLIYGYTF	TRBV7-9	TRBJ1-2
CASSYEGRPNYGYTF	TRBV5-1	TRBJ1-2
CASSIEASRGRTEAFF	TRBV19	TRBJ1-1
CASSLGCTPLEQYF	TRBV5-1	TRBJ2-7
CASTSFFRVEGSGNTIYF	TRBV5-1	TRBJ1-3
CASSSPRATGQKGNQPQHF	TRBV7-8	TRBJ1-5
CAAGGTQRGQYF	TRBV27	TRBJ2-7
CATRGVYYGYTF	TRBV24-1	TRBJ1-2
CASSQRYYEQYF	TRBV3-1	TRBJ2-7
CASSLGGADRSYEQYF	TRBV5-1	TRBJ2-7
CATSRDHQPQHF	TRBV15	TRBJ1-5
CASSFSPGGGQAKNIQYF	TRBV28	TRBJ2-4
CASSPAGVTYNEQFF	TRBV4-2	TRBJ2-1
CASIPGTAYNEQFF	TRBV28	TRBJ2-1
CASSYLDGGTGELFF	TRBV27	TRBJ2-2
CASSPQEGNTEAFF	TRBV18	TRBJ1-1
CASSRRLAGGPEDEQFF	TRBV11-3	TRBJ2-1
CASSLLRTSGTDTQYF	TRBV5-1	TRBJ2-3
CASSYGGTSSYNEQFF	TRBV7-2	TRBJ2-1
CASSLTRTAHYEQYF	TRBV11-2	TRBJ2-7
CSGRNTGELFF	TRBV29-1	TRBJ2-2
CASSSYLSGNYEQYF	TRBV6-2/TRBV6-3	TRBJ2-7
CATSRVRGGQETQYF	TRBV15	TRBJ2-5
CASSWTMGGTGELFF	TRBV11-2	TRBJ2-2
CASSQETVRAGTGAPRGPYEQYF	TRBV3-1	TRBJ2-7
CSVGTGANYEQYF	TRBV29-1	TRBJ2-7
CASSVGELYNSPLHF	TRBV9	TRBJ1-6
CASTPGGGGELFF	TRBV9	TRBJ2-2
CSATQGGTNYGYTF	TRBV29-1	TRBJ1-2
CAISESGNQPQHF	TRBV10-3	TRBJ1-5
CASSPLNFQLNTDTQYF	TRBV7-9	TRBJ2-3
CASSQGGTPLYGYTF	TRBV4-3	TRBJ1-2
CSARKGGGGDYEQYF	TRBV20-1	TRBJ2-7
CASRVVQSAETQYF	TRBV6-5	TRBJ2-5
CSGLADYEQYF	TRBV20-1	TRBJ2-7
CATSDFEDRGLGSYNEQFF	TRBV24-1	TRBJ2-1
CSVEGLAGGRNEQFF	TRBV29-1	TRBJ2-1
CASSLAPLGETQYF	TRBV7-3	TRBJ2-5
CAWRFRGGYTF	TRBV30	TRBJ1-2
CASSPGWGANVLTF	TRBV6-5	TRBJ2-6
CASSPPPGQAGYTF	TRBV3-1	TRBJ1-2
CASSINRANIQYF	TRBV7-9	TRBJ2-4
CASSVQVSYEQYF	TRBV19	TRBJ2-7